Given below is one T cell receptor beta chain in context. Its antigen remains unidentified. The data are from a study of T cells in Graves' hyperthyroidism and ophthalmopathy. This CDR3 spans 15 amino acids. From germline, CDR1 is MGHRA and CDR2 YSYEKL. Trimming cost V 4 bases and J 7 bases; bases outside gene matches: 10. What was amplified from RNA transcripts were TCR beta CDR3 regions. Using the HTBI primer set, a first-round RT-PCR was run on the TCR CDR3. TCRdb reprocessed the multiplex PCR reads with MiXCR, giving one entry per CDR3 protein. The sample includes hundreds of thousands of distinct CDR3 sequences, roughly 13% of them seen just once. Study-wide findings and caveats: Ophthalmopathy cases were set apart from stable hyperthyroidism by a 13 V-J model.

The receptor's source is a woman in her twenties or thirties with Graves' hyperthyroidism that later progressed to Graves' ophthalmopathy. The sequenced sample was blood. The chain uses TRBV4-1 and TRBJ2-5; 9 positions match TRBD1. CDR3: CASSLTQGAGVTQYF. The CDR3 DNA reads as TGCGCCAGCAGCCTAACACAGGGGGCAGGCGTGACCCAGTACTTC.